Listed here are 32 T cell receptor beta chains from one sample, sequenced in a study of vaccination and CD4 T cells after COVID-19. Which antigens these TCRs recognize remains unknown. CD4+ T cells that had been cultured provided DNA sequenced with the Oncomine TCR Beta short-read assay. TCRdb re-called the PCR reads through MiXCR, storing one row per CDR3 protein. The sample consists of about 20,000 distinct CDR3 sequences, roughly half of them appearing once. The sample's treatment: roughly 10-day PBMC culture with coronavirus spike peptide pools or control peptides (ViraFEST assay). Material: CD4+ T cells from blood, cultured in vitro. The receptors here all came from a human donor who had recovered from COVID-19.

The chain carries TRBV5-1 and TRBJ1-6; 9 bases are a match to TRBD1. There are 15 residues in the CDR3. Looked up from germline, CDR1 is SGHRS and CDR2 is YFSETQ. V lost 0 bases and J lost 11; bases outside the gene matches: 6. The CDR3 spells CASSLGGTGSTPLHF. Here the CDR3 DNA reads TGCGCCAGCAGCTTGGGGGGGACAGGGTCGACACCCCTCCACTTT.

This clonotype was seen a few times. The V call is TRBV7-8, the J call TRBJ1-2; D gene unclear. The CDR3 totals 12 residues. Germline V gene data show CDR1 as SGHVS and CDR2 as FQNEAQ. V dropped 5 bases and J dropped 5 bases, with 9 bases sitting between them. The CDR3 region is CASSLLGYGYTF. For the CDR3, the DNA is TGTGCCAGCAGCCTACTAGGTTATGGCTACACCTTC.

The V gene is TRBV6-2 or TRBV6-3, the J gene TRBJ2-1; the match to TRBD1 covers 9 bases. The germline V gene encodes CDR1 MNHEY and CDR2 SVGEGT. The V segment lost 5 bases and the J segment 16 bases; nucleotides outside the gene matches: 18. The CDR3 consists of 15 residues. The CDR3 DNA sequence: TGTGCCAGCAGTACATACCCGGGACAGGGAATGGTAGGATTCTTC. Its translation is CASSTYPGQGMVGFF.

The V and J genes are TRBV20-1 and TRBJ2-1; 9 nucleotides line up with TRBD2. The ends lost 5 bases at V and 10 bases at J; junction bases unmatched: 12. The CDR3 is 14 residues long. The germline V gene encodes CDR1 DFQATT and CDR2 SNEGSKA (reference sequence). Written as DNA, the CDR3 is TGCAGTGCTCCGACTAGCGGACCGTCCAGGGAGCAGTTCTTC. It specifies CSAPTSGPSREQFF.

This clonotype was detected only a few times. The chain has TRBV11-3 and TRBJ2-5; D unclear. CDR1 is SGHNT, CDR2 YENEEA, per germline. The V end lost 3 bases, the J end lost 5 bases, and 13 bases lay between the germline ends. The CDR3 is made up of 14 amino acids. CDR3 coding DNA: TGTGCCAGCAGCTTTGGGCTGTCCGGGGAGACCCAGTACTTC. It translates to CASSFGLSGETQYF.

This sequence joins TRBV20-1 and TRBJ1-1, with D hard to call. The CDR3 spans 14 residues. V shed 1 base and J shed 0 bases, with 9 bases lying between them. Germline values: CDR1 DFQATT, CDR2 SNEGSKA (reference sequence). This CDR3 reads CSARVQRMNTEAFF. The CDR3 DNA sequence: TGCAGTGCTAGAGTACAGAGGATGAACACTGAAGCTTTCTTT.

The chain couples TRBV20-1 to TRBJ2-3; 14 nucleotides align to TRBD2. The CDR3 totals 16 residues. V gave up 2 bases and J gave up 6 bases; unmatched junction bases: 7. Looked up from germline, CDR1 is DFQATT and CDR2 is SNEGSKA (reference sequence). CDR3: CSARPTSGGAVDTQYF. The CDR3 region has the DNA TGCAGTGCTAGACCGACTAGCGGGGGGGCAGTTGATACGCAGTATTTT.

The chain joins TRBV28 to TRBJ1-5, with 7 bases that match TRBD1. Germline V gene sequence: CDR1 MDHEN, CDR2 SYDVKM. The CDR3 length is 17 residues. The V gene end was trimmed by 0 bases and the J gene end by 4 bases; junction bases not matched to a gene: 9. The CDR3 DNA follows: TGTGCCAGCAGTTTATGGGGAAGGGGGCGTTATAATCAGCCCCAGCATTTT. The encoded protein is CASSLWGRGRYNQPQHF.

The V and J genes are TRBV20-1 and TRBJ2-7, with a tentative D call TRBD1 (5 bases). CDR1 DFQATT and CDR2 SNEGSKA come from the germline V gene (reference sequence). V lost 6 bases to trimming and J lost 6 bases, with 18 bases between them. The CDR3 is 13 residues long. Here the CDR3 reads CSARRQGSSEQYF. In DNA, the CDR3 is TGCAGTGCCCGTAGGCAGGGTTCTAGCGAGCAGTACTTC.

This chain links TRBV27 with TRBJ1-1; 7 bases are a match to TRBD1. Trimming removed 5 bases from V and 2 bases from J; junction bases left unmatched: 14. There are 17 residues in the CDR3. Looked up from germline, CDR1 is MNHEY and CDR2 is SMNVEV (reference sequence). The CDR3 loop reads CASSLHRDSPVNTEAFF. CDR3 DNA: TGTGCCAGCAGTCTGCACAGGGACAGCCCTGTAAACACTGAAGCTTTCTTT.

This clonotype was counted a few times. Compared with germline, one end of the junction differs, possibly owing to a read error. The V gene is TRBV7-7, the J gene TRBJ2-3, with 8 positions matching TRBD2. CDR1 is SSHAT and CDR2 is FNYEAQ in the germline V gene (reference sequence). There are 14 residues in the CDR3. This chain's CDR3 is CASSMSGSRDTQYF. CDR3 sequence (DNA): TGTGCTAGCAGCATGAGCGGGAGTCGAGATACGCAGTATTTT. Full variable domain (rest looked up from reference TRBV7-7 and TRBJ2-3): GAGVSQSPRYKVTKRGQDVTLRCDPISSHATLYWYQQALGQGPEFLTYFNYEAQPDKSGLPSDRFSAERPEGSISTLTIQRTEQRDSAMYRCASSMSGSRDTQYFGPGTRLTVL.

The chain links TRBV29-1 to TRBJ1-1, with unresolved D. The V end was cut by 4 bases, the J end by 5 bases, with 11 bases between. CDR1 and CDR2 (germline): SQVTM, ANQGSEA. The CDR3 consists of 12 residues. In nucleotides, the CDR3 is TGCAGCGTTGGCGAGGGTTGGACTGAAGCTTTCTTT. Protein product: CSVGEGWTEAFF.

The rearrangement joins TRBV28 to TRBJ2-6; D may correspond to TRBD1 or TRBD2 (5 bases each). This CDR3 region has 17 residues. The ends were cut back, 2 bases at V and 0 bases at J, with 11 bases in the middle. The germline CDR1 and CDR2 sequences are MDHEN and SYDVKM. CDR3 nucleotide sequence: TGTGCCAGCAGTTTACAGGGACGGATCTCTGGGGCCAACGTCCTGACTTTC. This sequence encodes CASSLQGRISGANVLTF.

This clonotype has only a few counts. This CDR3 reads CASSARQGGDTEAFF. CDR3 nucleotide sequence: TGTGCCAGCAGTGCACGACAGGGAGGGGACACTGAAGCTTTCTTT. The chain combines TRBV12-3 or TRBV12-4 with TRBJ1-1; 7 nucleotides agree with TRBD1. This CDR3 contains 15 residues. J was trimmed by 3 bases and V by 5 bases; bases with no gene match: 9.

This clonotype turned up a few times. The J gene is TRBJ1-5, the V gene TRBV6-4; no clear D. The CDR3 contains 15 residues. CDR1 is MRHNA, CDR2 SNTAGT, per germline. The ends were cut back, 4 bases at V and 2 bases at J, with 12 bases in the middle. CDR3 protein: CASSVEGGGNQPQHF. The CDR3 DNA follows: TGTGCCAGCAGTGTGGAAGGAGGCGGCAATCAGCCCCAGCATTTT.

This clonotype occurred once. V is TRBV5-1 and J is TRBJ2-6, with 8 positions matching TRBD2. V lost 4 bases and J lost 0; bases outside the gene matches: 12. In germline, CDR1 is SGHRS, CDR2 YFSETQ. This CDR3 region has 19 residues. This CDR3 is CASSATSLAGSSGANVLTF. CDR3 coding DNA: TGCGCCAGCAGCGCCACTTCGCTAGCGGGTAGCTCTGGGGCCAACGTCCTGACTTTC. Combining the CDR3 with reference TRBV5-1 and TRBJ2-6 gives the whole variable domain KAGVTQTPRYLIKTRGQQVTLSCSPISGHRSVSWYQQTPGQGLQFLFEYFSETQRNKGNFPGRFSGRQFSNSRSEMNVSTLELGDSALYLCASSATSLAGSSGANVLTFGAGSRLTVL.

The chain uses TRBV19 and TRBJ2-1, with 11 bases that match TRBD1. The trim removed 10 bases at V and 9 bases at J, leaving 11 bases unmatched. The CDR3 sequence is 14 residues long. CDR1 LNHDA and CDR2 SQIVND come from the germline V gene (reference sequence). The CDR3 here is CATRRTGGEGEQFF. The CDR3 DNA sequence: TGTGCCACCAGACGGACAGGGGGCGAGGGTGAGCAGTTCTTC.

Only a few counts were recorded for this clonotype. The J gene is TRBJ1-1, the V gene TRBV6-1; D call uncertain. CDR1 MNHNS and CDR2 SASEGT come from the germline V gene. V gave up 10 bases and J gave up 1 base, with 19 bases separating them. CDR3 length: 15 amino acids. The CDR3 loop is CATTIDRVPNTEAFF. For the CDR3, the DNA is TGTGCCACAACAATCGACCGGGTCCCGAACACTGAAGCTTTCTTT.

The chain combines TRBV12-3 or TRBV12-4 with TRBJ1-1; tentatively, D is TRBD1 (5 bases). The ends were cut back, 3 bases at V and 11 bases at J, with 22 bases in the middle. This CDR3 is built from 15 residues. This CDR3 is CASSFTERAGRVAFF. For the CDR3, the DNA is TGTGCCAGCAGTTTCACCGAAAGGGCAGGGCGAGTGGCTTTCTTT.

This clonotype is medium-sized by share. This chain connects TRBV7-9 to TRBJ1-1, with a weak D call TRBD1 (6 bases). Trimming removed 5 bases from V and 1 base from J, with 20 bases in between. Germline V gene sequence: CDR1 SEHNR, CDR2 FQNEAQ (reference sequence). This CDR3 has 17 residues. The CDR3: CASSPRQDRRWNTEAFF. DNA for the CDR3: TGTGCCAGCAGCCCCCGACAGGACCGTCGCTGGAACACTGAAGCTTTCTTT.

The CDR3 DNA reads TGCAGTGCTAGGGTAGAGACCCAGTACTTC. Its protein product is CSARVETQYF. This chain joins TRBV20-1 and TRBJ2-5; D is uncertain. The CDR3 is 10 residues long. Germline V gene sequence: CDR1 DFQATT, CDR2 SNEGSKA (reference sequence). Trimming left V 3 bases short and J 4 bases short, with 3 bases between.

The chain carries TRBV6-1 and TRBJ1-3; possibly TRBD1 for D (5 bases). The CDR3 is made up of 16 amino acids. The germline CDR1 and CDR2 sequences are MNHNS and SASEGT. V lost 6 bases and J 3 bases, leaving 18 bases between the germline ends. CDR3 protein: CASRRAGRTGGNTIYF. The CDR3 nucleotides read TGTGCCAGCAGGCGGGCGGGACGAACGGGTGGAAACACCATATATTTT.

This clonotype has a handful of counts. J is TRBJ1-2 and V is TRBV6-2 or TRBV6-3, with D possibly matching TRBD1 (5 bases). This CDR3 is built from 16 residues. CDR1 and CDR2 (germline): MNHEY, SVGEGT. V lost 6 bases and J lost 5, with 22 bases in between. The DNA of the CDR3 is TGTGCCAGCAGCCACGGCAAGACAGACCGTAATTATGGCTACACCTTC. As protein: CASSHGKTDRNYGYTF.

The CDR3 nucleotides read TGTGCCAGTAGCAAGACAGGGGGCGCGAACAATGAGCAGTTCTTC. Translation gives CASSKTGGANNEQFF. This chain connects TRBV19 to TRBJ2-1; 10 bases are shared with TRBD1. The ends lost 6 bases at V and 5 bases at J; junction bases unmatched: 7. Germline assignment: CDR1 LNHDA and CDR2 SQIVND (reference sequence). The CDR3 covers 15 residues.

The CDR3 nucleotides read TGCGCCAGCAGACGACCAGGGGGCGGAGGGGAGACCCAGTACTTC. As protein: CASRRPGGGGETQYF. The chain combines TRBV5-1 with TRBJ2-5, with TRBD1 matching 8 bases. CDR1 is SGHRS, CDR2 YFSETQ, per germline. The CDR3 extends over 15 amino acids. Trimming cost V 5 bases and J 5 bases; bases outside gene matches: 11.

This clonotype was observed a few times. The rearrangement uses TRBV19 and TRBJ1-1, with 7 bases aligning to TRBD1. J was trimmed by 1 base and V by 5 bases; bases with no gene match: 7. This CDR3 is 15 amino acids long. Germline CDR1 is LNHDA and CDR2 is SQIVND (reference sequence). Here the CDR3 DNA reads TGTGCCAGTAGTGTCATCAGGGGGAGGAACACTGAAGCTTTCTTT. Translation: CASSVIRGRNTEAFF.

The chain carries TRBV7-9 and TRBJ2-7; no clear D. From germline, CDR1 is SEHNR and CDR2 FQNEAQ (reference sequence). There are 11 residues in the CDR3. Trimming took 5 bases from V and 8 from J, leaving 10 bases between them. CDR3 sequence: CASSHSTKQYF. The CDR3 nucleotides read TGTGCCAGCAGCCACTCTACGAAGCAGTACTTC. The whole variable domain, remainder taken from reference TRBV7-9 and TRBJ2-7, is DTGVSQNPRHKITKRGQNVTFRCDPISEHNRLYWYRQTLGQGPEFLTYFQNEAQLEKSRLLSDRFSAERPKGSFSTLEIQRTEQGDSAMYLCASSHSTKQYFGPGTRLTVT.

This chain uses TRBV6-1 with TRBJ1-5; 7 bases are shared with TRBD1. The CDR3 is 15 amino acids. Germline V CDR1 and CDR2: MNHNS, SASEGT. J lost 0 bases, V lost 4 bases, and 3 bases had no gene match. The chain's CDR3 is CASSGQGFSNQPQHF. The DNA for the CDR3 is TGTGCCAGCAGTGGACAGGGATTTAGCAATCAGCCCCAGCATTTT.

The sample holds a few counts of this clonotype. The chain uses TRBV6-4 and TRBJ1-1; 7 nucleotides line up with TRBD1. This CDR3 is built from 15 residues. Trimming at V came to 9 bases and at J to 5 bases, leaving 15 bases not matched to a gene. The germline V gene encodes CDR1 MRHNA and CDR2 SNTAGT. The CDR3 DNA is TGTGCCAGTAGTACAGGGGAATTGGGAAGGACTGAAGCTTTCTTT. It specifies CASSTGELGRTEAFF.

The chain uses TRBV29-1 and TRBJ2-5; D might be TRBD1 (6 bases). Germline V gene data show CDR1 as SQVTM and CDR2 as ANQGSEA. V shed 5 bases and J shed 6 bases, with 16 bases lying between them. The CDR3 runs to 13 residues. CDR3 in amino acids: CSVIWGWGQTQYF. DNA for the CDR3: TGCAGCGTTATATGGGGATGGGGGCAGACCCAGTACTTC.

In nucleotides, the CDR3 is TGCAGTGCTCAAATTGCAGGGGGCGGGTATGGCTACACCTTC. This encodes CSAQIAGGGYGYTF. The rearrangement joins TRBV20-1 to TRBJ1-2; TRBD1 agrees at 8 bases. V lost 5 bases and J lost 5; bases outside the gene matches: 10. Germline lookup yields CDR1 DFQATT and CDR2 SNEGSKA (reference sequence). The CDR3 contains 14 residues.

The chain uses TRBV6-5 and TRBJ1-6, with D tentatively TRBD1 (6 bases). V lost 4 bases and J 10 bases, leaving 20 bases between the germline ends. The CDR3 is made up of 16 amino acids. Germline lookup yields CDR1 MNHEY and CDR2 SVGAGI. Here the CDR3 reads CASSSTLPGADSPLHF. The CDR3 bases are TGTGCCAGCAGTTCCACGCTCCCGGGGGCCGACTCACCCCTCCACTTT.